The clone carrying this T cell receptor beta chain was observed many times. Its target is unknown. These data belong to a study of CD8 T cells in ankylosing spondylitis. Study-level findings and limits: Reportedly, matched ankylosing spondylitis synovial fluid was significantly enriched for disease-linked clones. A motif in TCR beta, a set of eight or nine highly homologous variants, appeared characteristic of ankylosing spondylitis blood. Previous work reported some of these motif variants in the synovial fluid and blood of reactive arthritis.

From germline, CDR1 is DFQATT and CDR2 SNEGSKA (reference sequence). The CDR3 runs 11 residues. Deletions cut 3 bases from V and 4 bases from J, with 5 bases between. Libraries of TCR beta came from quantitative 5'-RACE with molecular barcodes. MiXCR was run by TCRdb on the 5' RACE reads, yielding one entry per CDR3 protein. The sample has under 250,000 distinct CDR3 sequences; approximately 11% are singletons. The TCR originated in a male donor with ankylosing spondylitis or in good health (not recorded which). The rearrangement joins TRBV20-1 to TRBJ2-3; D is unresolved. The sample taken for sequencing was blood, either unsorted or a sorted T cell fraction (not recorded which). CDR3 DNA: TGCAGTGCTAGGGGCCCAGATACGCAGTATTTT. Translating gives CSARGPDTQYF.